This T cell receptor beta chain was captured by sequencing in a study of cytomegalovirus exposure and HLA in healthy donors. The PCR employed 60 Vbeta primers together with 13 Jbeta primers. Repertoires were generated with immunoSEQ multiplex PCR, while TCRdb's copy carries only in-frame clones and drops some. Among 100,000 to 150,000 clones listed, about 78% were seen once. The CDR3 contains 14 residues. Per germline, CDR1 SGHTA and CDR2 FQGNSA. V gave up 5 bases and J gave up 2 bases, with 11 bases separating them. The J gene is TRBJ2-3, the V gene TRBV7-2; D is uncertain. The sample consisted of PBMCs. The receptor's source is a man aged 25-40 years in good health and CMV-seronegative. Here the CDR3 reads CASSLAQYTDTQYF. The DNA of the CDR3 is TGTGCCAGCAGCCTGGCCCAATACACAGATACGCAGTATTTT.